This is a list of T cell receptor beta chains from one sample in a study of T-cell memory formation after mild COVID-19. MiXCR was run by TCRdb on the 5' RACE reads, yielding one entry per CDR3 protein. The data show roughly 610,000 distinct CDR3 sequences, roughly 17% seen once. Sequences were obtained from PBMCs or a T cell subset sorted from them (not recorded which). The origin of the receptors is an adult woman who had mild COVID-19 (a few samples of this study predate the infection). Cell type and time point are not known. CDR3s include the opening cysteine and the closing phenylalanine or tryptophan. The D gene is left open where the match is weak. Size values are once, few and many counts, or a class for expanded clones, and some rows have none.

>TRBD2|TRBV7-7|TRBJ2-3|NA
CASSLGTSVSTDTQYF
TGTGCTAGCAGCCTCGGGACTAGCGTTTCCACAGATACGCAGTATTTT
>NA|TRBV7-9|TRBJ2-5|few
CASSSGWLRGQETQYF
TGTGCCAGCAGCTCCGGGTGGCTAAGGGGGCAAGAGACCCAGTACTTC
>NA|TRBV7-9|TRBJ2-7|many
CASSFRGPYEQYF
TGTGCCAGCAGCTTCCGGGGGCCCTACGAGCAGTACTTC
>NA|TRBV5-6|TRBJ2-2|few
CASSPWTENTGELFF
TGTGCCAGCAGCCCCTGGACAGAGAACACCGGGGAGCTGTTTTTT
>NA|TRBV20-1|TRBJ1-1|NA
CSAKGGRTLNTEAFF
TGCAGTGCTAAGGGGGGCCGCACTCTGAACACTGAAGCTTTCTTT
>NA|TRBV18|TRBJ2-7|many
CASSLNLGEEQYF
TGTGCCAGCTCCCTTAATCTCGGCGAGGAGCAGTACTTC
>TRBD2|TRBV19|TRBJ2-5|NA
CASTASGGDQETQYF
TGTGCCAGTACCGCTAGCGGGGGGGACCAAGAGACCCAGTACTTC
>TRBD1|TRBV7-2|TRBJ2-1|few
CASSRGQGVNEQFF
TGTGCCAGCAGCCGGGGACAGGGGGTTAATGAGCAGTTCTTC
>NA|TRBV24-1|TRBJ2-2|NA
CATSDLGGRNTGELFF
TGTGCCACCAGTGATTTGGGGGGCAGGAACACCGGGGAGCTGTTTTTT
>TRBD1|TRBV7-9|TRBJ2-7|few
CASETGGPSYEQYF
TGTGCCAGCGAGACAGGGGGTCCCTCCTACGAGCAGTACTTC
>NA|TRBV20-1|TRBJ2-1|NA
CSAIGGLAKRYNEQFF
TGCAGTGCCATCGGGGGCCTAGCGAAACGCTACAATGAGCAGTTCTTC
>TRBD2|TRBV15|TRBJ2-7|NA
CATSLTSGSYEQYF
TGTGCCACCAGCTTGACTAGCGGCTCCTACGAGCAGTACTTC
>NA|TRBV9|TRBJ1-6|NA
CASSVGVSPLHF
TGTGCCAGCAGCGTAGGGGTCTCACCCCTCCACTTT
>NA|TRBV7-6|TRBJ1-1|many
CASASGANTEAFF
TGTGCCAGCGCTTCGGGGGCGAACACTGAAGCTTTCTTT
>NA|TRBV5-4|TRBJ1-1|few
CASSLKTGTTEAFF
TGTGCCAGCAGCTTGAAGACAGGTACCACTGAAGCTTTCTTT
>NA|TRBV6-1|TRBJ1-2|NA
CASSEAGWGYTF
TGTGCCAGCAGTGAGGCAGGATGGGGCTACACCTTC
>NA|TRBV7-7|TRBJ2-5|once
CASSQTVSKETQYF
TGTGCCAGCAGCCAGACAGTATCGAAAGAGACCCAGTACTTC
>NA|TRBV5-1|TRBJ2-3|many
CASSSQGVTDTQYF
TGCGCCAGCAGTTCACAGGGAGTCACAGATACGCAGTATTTT
>NA|TRBV5-1|TRBJ2-1|few
CASSLVVGVGSYNEQFF
TGCGCCAGCAGCTTGGTTGTCGGGGTAGGGTCCTACAATGAGCAGTTCTTC
>NA|TRBV11-3|TRBJ2-2|NA
CASSSSGGKTGELFF
TGTGCCAGCAGCTCCAGTGGGGGGAAGACCGGGGAGCTGTTTTTT
>NA|TRBV3-1|TRBJ2-7|few
CASSQPQGEQYF
TGTGCCAGCAGCCAACCCCAGGGGGAGCAGTACTTC
>NA|TRBV5-1|TRBJ1-1|many
CASSPGDTEAFF
TGCGCCAGCAGCCCAGGGGACACTGAAGCTTTCTTT
>NA|TRBV23-1|TRBJ2-3|few
CASSQPRAVATQYF
TGCGCCAGCAGTCAACCTCGGGCGGTGGCTACGCAGTATTTT
>TRBD2|TRBV5-1|TRBJ2-2|few
CASSYSGSETGELFF
TGCGCCAGCAGCTATAGCGGGAGTGAGACCGGGGAGCTGTTTTTT
>NA|TRBV9|TRBJ2-7|once
CASSVQGAGAYEQYF
TGTGCCAGCAGCGTCCAAGGGGCAGGGGCCTACGAGCAGTACTTC
>TRBD1|TRBV4-1|TRBJ2-7|few
CASSQVGTASYEQYF
TGCGCCAGCAGCCAAGTCGGGACAGCGTCCTACGAGCAGTACTTC
>NA|TRBV20-1|TRBJ2-1|NA
CSATASGRDNEQFF
TGCAGTGCTACGGCCAGCGGTAGAGACAATGAGCAGTTCTTC
>NA|TRBV14|TRBJ1-2|NA
CASSQGPGYGYTF
TGTGCCAGCAGCCAAGGTCCGGGGTATGGCTACACCTTC
>NA|TRBV4-1|TRBJ1-2|NA
CASSQDRALSGYTF
TGCGCCAGCAGCCAAGATCGCGCCCTCTCGGGCTACACCTTC
>TRBD1|TRBV23-1|TRBJ2-5|NA
CASQGRDRVLF
TGCGCCAGCCAAGGCCGGGACAGGGTACTCTTC
>TRBD2|TRBV7-2|TRBJ2-7|few
CASSLGTSATYEQYF
TGTGCCAGCAGCCTGGGGACTAGCGCTACCTACGAGCAGTACTTC
>NA|TRBV11-2|TRBJ2-1|few
CASSFMLAGNEQFF
TGTGCCAGCAGCTTTATGCTAGCTGGCAATGAGCAGTTCTTC
>NA|TRBV12-2|TRBJ2-1|few
CASRLSRGLAEQFF
TGTGCAAGTCGCTTAAGTCGGGGACTAGCGGAGCAGTTCTTC
>NA|TRBV12-3/TRBV12-4|TRBJ1-3|NA
CASRKPGNTIYF
TGTGCCAGCAGAAAACCTGGAAACACCATATATTTT
>NA|TRBV7-9|TRBJ2-7|few
CASSERGGQAFSYEQYF
TGTGCCAGCAGCGAGAGGGGGGGCCAGGCTTTCTCCTACGAGCAGTACTTC
>NA|TRBV9|TRBJ2-1|NA
CASSAGGVNEQFF
TGTGCCAGCAGCGCCGGCGGGGTCAATGAGCAGTTCTTC
>TRBD2|TRBV24-1|TRBJ2-3|NA
CATSDLPSGRDTQYF
TGTGCCACCAGTGATTTGCCTAGCGGAAGGGATACGCAGTATTTT
>NA|TRBV11-2|TRBJ2-3|NA
CASSTYRTDTQYF
TGTGCCAGCAGCACCTACCGCACAGATACGCAGTATTTT
>TRBD2|TRBV12-3/TRBV12-4|TRBJ2-3|NA
CASSSSGGGNPRDTQYF
TGTGCCAGCAGCTCAAGCGGGGGCGGTAACCCGCGGGATACGCAGTATTTT
>TRBD1|TRBV27|TRBJ2-7|NA
CATRGTGTYEQYF
TGTGCCACCAGGGGGACAGGGACCTACGAGCAGTACTTC
>TRBD2|TRBV7-8|TRBJ2-1|few
CASSLGGAGGHNEQFF
TGTGCCAGCAGCTTAGGCGGGGCGGGGGGGCACAATGAGCAGTTCTTC
>TRBD1|TRBV19|TRBJ1-2|NA
CASSPRGQGADGYTF
TGTGCCAGTAGTCCACGGGGACAGGGGGCGGATGGCTACACCTTC
>NA|TRBV4-1|TRBJ1-2|once
CASSQESGGHYGYTF
TGCGCCAGCAGCCAAGAGTCGGGGGGCCACTATGGCTACACCTTC
>TRBD1|TRBV4-2|TRBJ1-4|NA
CASSRKSSQGIDEKLFF
TGTGCCAGCAGCCGCAAATCCTCACAGGGGATAGATGAAAAACTGTTTTTT
>NA|TRBV6-5|TRBJ1-1|once
CASSYYSSPTTEAFF
TGTGCCAGCAGTTACTATTCATCCCCAACCACTGAAGCTTTCTTT
>NA|TRBV3-1|TRBJ1-2|NA
CASSWQNGGFYGYTF
TGTGCCAGCAGCTGGCAGAACGGGGGGTTCTATGGCTACACCTTC
>NA|TRBV5-1|TRBJ1-1|many
CASSLYDGGHSNTEAFF
TGCGCCAGCAGCTTGTACGACGGGGGACACTCGAACACTGAAGCTTTCTTT
>NA|TRBV5-1|TRBJ2-7|few
CASSPGLRRYEQYF
TGCGCCAGCAGCCCGGGACTGCGCCGTTACGAGCAGTACTTC